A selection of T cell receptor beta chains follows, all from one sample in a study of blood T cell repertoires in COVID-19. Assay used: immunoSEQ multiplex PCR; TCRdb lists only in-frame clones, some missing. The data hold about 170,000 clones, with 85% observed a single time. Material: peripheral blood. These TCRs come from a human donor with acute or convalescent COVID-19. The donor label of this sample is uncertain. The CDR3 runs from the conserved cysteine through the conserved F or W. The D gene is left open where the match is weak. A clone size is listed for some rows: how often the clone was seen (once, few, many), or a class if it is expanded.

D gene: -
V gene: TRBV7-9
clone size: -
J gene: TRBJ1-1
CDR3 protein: CASSLDRQNTEAFF
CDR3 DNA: TGTGCCAGCAGCCTGGACAGACAAAACACTGAAGCTTTCTTT

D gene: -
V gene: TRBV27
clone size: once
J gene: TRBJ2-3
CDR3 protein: CASSSSRPTDTQYF
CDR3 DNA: TGTGCCAGCAGTTCATCGCGTCCCACAGATACGCAGTATTTT

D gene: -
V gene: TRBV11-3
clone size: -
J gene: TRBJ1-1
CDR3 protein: CASSEADTEAFF
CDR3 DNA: TGTGCCAGCAGCGAGGCCGACACTGAAGCTTTCTTT

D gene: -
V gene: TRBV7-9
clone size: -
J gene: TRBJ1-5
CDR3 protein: CASGAGSSNQPQHF
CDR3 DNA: TGTGCCAGTGGGGCAGGGTCTAGCAATCAGCCCCAGCATTTT

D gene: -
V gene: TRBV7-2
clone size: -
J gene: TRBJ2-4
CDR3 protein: CASISRDKNIQYF
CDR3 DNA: TGTGCCAGCATTTCCCGGGACAAAAACATTCAGTACTTC

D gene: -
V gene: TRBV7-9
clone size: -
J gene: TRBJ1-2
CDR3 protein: CASSLRDYGYTF
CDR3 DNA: TGTGCCAGCAGCTTGCGGGACTATGGCTACACCTTC

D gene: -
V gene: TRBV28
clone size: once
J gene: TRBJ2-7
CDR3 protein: CASSLGAEQYF
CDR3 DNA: TGTGCCAGCAGTTTAGGTGCGGAGCAGTACTTC

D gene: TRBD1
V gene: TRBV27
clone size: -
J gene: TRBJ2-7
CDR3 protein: CASSSGTRTGAYEQYF
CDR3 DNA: TGTGCCAGCAGTTCGGGGACACGGACAGGGGCCTACGAGCAGTACTTC

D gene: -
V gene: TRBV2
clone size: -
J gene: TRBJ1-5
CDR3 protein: CASNEREGSQPQHF
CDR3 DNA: TGTGCCAGCAACGAAAGGGAGGGGAGTCAGCCCCAGCATTTT

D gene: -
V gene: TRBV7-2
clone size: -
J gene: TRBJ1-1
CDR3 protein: CASSLSQQDTEAFF
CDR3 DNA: TGTGCCAGCAGCTTAAGTCAGCAGGACACTGAAGCTTTCTTT

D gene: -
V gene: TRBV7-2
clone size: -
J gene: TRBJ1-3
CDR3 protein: CASSSVGAGSGNTIYF
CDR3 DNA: TGTGCCAGCAGCTCGGTTGGAGCCGGCTCTGGAAACACCATATATTTT

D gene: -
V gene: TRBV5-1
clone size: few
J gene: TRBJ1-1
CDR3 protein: CASRVGTVNTEAFF
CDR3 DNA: TGCGCCAGCAGAGTGGGCACAGTGAACACTGAAGCTTTCTTT

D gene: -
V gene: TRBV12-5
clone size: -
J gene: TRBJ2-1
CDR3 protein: CASGPGTLYNEQFF
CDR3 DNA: TGTGCTAGTGGCCCCGGGACACTTTACAATGAGCAGTTCTTC

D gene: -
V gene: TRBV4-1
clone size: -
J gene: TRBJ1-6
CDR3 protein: CASSQGHGGYSPLHF
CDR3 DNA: TGCGCCAGCAGCCAAGGTCACGGGGGGTATTCACCCCTCCACTTT

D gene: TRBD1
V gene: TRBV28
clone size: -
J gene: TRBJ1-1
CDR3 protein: CASSIRQGGRTEAFF
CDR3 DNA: TGTGCCAGCAGCATAAGACAGGGGGGCCGCACTGAAGCTTTCTTT

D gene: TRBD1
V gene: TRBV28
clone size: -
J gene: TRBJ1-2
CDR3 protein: CASRWRGQAFGYTF
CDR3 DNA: TGTGCCAGCAGATGGAGGGGACAGGCTTTTGGCTACACCTTC

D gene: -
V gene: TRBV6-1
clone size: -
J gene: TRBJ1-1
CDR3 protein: CASSEAKRDEAFF
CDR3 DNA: TGTGCCAGCAGTGAAGCAAAACGGGATGAAGCTTTCTTT

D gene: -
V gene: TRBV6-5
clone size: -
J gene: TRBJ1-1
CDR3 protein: CASHLLQGTEAFF
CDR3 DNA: TGTGCCAGCCACCTCCTTCAGGGCACTGAAGCTTTCTTT

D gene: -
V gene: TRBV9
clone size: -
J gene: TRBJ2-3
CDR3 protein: CASSVGGFGTDTQYF
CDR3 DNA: TGTGCCAGCAGCGTAGGAGGGTTCGGCACAGATACGCAGTATTTT

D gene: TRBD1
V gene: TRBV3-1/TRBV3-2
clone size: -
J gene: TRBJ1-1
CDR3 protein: CASSRQGWNTEAFF
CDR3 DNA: TGTGCCAGCAGCCGACAGGGGTGGAACACTGAAGCTTTCTTT

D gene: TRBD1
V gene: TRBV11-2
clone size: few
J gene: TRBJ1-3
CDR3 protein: CASSPQGAPGNTIYF
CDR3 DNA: TGTGCCAGCAGTCCACAGGGGGCCCCTGGAAACACCATATATTTT

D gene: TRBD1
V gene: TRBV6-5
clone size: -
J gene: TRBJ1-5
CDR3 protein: CASTTQGTGAKPQHF
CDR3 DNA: TGTGCCAGCACCACACAAGGGACAGGGGCTAAGCCCCAGCATTTT

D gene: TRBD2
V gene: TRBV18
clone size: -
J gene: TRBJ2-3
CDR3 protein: CASSPLSSGGLWDTQYF
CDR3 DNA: TGTGCCAGCTCACCACTCTCTAGCGGGGGCCTTTGGGATACGCAGTATTTT

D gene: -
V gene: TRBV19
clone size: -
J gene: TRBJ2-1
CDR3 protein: CASSARNEQFF
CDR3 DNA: TGTGCCAGTAGTGCCAGAAATGAGCAGTTCTTC

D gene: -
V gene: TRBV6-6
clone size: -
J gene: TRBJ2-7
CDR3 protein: CASSSTQQGSYEQYF
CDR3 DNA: TGTGCCAGCAGTTCCACCCAACAGGGTTCCTACGAGCAGTACTTC

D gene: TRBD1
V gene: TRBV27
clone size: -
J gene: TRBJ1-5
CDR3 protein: CASRDRVNQPQHF
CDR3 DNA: TGTGCCAGCCGTGACAGGGTCAATCAGCCCCAGCATTTT

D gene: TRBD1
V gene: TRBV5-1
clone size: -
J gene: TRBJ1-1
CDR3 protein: CASSRAGTGATEAFF
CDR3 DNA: TGCGCCAGCAGCAGAGCCGGGACAGGTGCCACTGAAGCTTTCTTT

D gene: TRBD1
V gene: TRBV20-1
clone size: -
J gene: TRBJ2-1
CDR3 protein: CSASGAQGAGNEQFF
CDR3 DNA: TGCAGTGCTAGTGGTGCCCAGGGGGCAGGCAATGAGCAGTTCTTC

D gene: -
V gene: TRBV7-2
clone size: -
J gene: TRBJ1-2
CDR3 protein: CASSLEVGGAYGYTF
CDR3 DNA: TGTGCCAGCAGCTTAGAAGTAGGAGGGGCCTATGGCTACACCTTC

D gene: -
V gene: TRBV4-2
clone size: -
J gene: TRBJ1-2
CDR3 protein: CASSQGGSSPSNYGYTF
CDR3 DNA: TGTGCCAGCAGCCAAGGAGGCAGCAGCCCTTCTAACTATGGCTACACCTTC

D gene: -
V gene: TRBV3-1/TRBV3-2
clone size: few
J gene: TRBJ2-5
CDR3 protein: CASSRGSGAPQETQYF
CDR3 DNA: TGTGCCAGCAGCAGGGGGTCCGGAGCCCCCCAAGAGACCCAGTACTTC

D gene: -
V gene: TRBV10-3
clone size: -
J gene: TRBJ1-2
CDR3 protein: CAITVRADYGYTF
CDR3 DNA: TGTGCCATCACAGTCAGGGCTGACTATGGCTACACCTTC

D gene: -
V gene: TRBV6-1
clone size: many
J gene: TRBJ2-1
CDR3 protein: CASSDRVGWGEQFF
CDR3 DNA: TGTGCCAGCAGTGACAGGGTGGGGTGGGGCGAGCAGTTCTTC

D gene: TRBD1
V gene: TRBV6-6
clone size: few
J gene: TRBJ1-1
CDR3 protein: CASRSDRAPEAFF
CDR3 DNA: TGTGCCAGCAGATCGGACAGGGCGCCTGAAGCTTTCTTT

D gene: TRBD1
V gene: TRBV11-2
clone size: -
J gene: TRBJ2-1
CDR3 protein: CASSSDRGVMGINEQFF
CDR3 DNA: TGTGCCAGCAGCTCCGACAGGGGAGTGATGGGAATCAATGAGCAGTTCTTC

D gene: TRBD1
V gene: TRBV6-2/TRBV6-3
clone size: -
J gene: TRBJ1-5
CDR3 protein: CASSYRRQGPGGQPQHF
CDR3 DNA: TGTGCCAGCAGTTACCGGCGACAGGGACCCGGAGGACAGCCCCAGCATTTT

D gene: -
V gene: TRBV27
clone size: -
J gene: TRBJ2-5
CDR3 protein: CASSSFRRGQETQYF
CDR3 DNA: TGTGCCAGCAGTTCGTTTCGCAGGGGCCAAGAGACCCAGTACTTC

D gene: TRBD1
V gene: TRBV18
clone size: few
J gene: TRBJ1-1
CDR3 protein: CASSPPTTGRTNTEAFF
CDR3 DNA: TGTGCCAGCTCACCACCCACGACAGGGAGGACGAACACTGAAGCTTTCTTT

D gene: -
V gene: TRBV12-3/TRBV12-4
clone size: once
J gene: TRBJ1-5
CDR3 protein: CASSLYPDQPQHF
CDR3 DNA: TGTGCCAGCAGTTTGTACCCGGATCAGCCCCAGCATTTT

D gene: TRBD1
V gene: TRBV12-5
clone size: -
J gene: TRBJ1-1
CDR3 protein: CASGTGDWVNTEAFF
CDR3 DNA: TGTGCTAGTGGCACAGGGGATTGGGTGAACACTGAAGCTTTCTTT

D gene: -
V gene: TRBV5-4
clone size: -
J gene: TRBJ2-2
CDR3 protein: CASRDRNRNTGELFF
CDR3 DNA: TGTGCCAGCAGAGACAGGAATCGAAACACCGGGGAGCTGTTTTTT

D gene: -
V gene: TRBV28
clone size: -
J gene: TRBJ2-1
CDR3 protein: CASSSLGGHNEQFF
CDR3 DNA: TGTGCCAGCAGTTCCCTTGGGGGCCACAATGAGCAGTTCTTC

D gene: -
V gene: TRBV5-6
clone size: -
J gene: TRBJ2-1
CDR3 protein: CASSFRSAAGVREQFF
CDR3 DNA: TGTGCCAGCAGCTTTAGGTCGGCAGCCGGGGTCAGGGAGCAGTTCTTC

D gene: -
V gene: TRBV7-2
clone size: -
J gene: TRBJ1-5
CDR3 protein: CASSLARDTYSNQPQHF
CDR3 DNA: TGTGCCAGCAGCTTAGCCCGGGACACATATAGCAATCAGCCCCAGCATTTT

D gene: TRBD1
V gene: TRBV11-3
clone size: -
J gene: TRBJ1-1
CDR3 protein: CASSSHGTGNTEAFF
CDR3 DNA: TGTGCCAGCAGCTCCCACGGGACAGGAAATACTGAAGCTTTCTTT

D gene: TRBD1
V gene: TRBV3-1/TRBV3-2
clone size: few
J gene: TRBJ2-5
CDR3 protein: CASSQNQGALGETQYF
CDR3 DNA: TGTGCCAGCAGCCAAAATCAGGGGGCTTTAGGAGAGACCCAGTACTTC

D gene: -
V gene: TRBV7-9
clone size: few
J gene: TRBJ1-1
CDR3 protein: CASSFPRGEVNTEAFF
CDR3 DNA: TGTGCCAGCAGCTTCCCCCGGGGGGAGGTGAACACTGAAGCTTTCTTT

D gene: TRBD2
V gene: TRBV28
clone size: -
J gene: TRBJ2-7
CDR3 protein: CASNSGGKSYEQYF
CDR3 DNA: TGTGCCAGCAATAGCGGGGGGAAATCCTACGAGCAGTACTTC

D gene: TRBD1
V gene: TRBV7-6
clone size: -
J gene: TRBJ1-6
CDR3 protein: CASSQTPGQNNSPLHF
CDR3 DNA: TGTGCCAGCAGCCAAACACCGGGACAGAATAATTCACCCCTCCACTTT

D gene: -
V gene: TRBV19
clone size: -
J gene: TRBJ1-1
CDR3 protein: CASTERGDTEAFF
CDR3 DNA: TGTGCCAGTACCGAAAGGGGCGACACTGAAGCTTTCTTT

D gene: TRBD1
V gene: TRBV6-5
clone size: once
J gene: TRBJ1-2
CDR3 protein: CASSPQGARNYGYTF
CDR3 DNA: TGTGCCAGCAGTCCACAGGGGGCGCGGAACTATGGCTACACCTTC

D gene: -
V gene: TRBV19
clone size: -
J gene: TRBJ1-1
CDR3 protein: CASRRGLNTEAFF
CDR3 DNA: TGTGCCAGTAGAAGGGGATTGAACACTGAAGCTTTCTTT

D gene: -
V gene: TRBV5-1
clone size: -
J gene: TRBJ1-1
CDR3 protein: CASSPGLQGEAFF
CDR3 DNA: TGCGCCAGCAGCCCGGGCCTACAGGGCGAAGCTTTCTTT

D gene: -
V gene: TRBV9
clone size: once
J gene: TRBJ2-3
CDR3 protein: CASSVDSWDTQYF
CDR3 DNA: TGTGCCAGCAGCGTAGACAGTTGGGATACGCAGTATTTT

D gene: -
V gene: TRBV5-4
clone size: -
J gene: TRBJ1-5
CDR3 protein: CASSLGGQKGQPQHF
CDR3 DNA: TGTGCCAGCAGCTTGGGGGGGCAGAAGGGGCAGCCCCAGCATTTT